This TCR beta chain was recorded in a study of blood T cell repertoires in COVID-19. Turning to the study itself: Some COVID-19 samples were acute and others convalescent; all came from the United States, Italy and Spain. The cDNA or gDNA used as material had been derived from T cells, B-cell-depleted T cells, or PBMCs.

This clone was seen just once. How the authors handled the data: The assay estimated nucleated cells by amplifying reference gene primers. The method was immunoSEQ multiplex PCR; TCRdb's version includes in-frame clones alone and lacks a portion of them. That table is the source of V, J and clone size, and D and trimming were worked out from the DNA. The sample contains about 190,000 clones, around 78% of which appear only once. This CDR3 region has 15 residues. V dropped 0 bases and J dropped 2 bases, with 8 bases sitting between them. Germline loops: CDR1 LGHNA, CDR2 YNFKEQ. The source of this sequence is a woman of 80 years or more with active or convalescent COVID-19. Sequenced sample: peripheral blood. The genes are TRBV4-2 and TRBJ2-1; possibly TRBD2 for D (5 bases). The CDR3 region is CASSQEEGTYNEQFF. DNA of the CDR3: TGTGCCAGCAGCCAAGAAGAGGGAACCTACAATGAGCAGTTCTTC.